This T cell receptor (beta chain) stems from a study of regulatory T cells in long-lasting Graves disease. Across the whole study: To qualify as persistent, Graves' disease required over 5 years of antithyroid drugs with positive TSH receptor antibodies. Study findings and constraints: Persistent Graves' patients showed a TCR diversity that was lower than that of newly diagnosed ones. Favoring TRBV28, TRBJ1-2 and TRBJ2-5 was a feature seen in persistent disease.

This clonotype was seen a handful of times. The antigen is not known. Germline CDR1 GTSNPN, CDR2 SVGIG (reference sequence). The CDR3 is 13 residues long. Trimming took 2 bases from V and 4 from J, leaving 11 bases between them. This sample's time point: persistent/refractory GD, antithyroid drugs over 5 years with positive TRAb. RNA from PBMCs was the source of the TCR library. Arm-PCR of CDR3 regions with iRepertoire HTBI primers generated TCR beta libraries. TCRdb reanalysed the multiplex PCR reads using MiXCR and keeps one entry per CDR3 protein. Counted here are hundreds of thousands of distinct CDR3 sequences, about 22% occurring once; the ten biggest clones make up under 15%.

The sequence came from a female donor with Graves disease. This chain joins TRBV30 and TRBJ1-1; no clear D. Source: peripheral blood mononuclear cells (PBMCs), taken when the disease was refractory, from a patient treated with antithyroid drugs. Here the CDR3 reads CAWSQEESTEAFF. DNA for the CDR3: TGTGCCTGGAGTCAGGAGGAGAGCACTGAAGCTTTCTTT.